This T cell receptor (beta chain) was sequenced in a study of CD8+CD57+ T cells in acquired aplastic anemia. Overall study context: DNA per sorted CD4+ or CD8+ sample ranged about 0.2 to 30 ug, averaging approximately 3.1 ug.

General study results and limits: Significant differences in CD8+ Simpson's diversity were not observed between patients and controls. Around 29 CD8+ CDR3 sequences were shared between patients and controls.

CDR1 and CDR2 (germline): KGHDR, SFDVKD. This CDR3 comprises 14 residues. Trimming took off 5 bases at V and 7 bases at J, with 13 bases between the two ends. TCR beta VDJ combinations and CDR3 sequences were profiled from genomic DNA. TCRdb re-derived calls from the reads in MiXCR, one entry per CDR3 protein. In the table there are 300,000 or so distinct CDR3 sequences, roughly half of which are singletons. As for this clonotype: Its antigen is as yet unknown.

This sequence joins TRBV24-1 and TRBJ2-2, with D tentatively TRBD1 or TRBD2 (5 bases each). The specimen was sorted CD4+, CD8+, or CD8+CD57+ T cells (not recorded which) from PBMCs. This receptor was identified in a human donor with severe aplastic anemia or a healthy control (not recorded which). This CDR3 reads CATSARGVSGELFF. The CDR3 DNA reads TGTGCCACCAGTGCGCGAGGGGTCAGCGGGGAGCTGTTTTTT.